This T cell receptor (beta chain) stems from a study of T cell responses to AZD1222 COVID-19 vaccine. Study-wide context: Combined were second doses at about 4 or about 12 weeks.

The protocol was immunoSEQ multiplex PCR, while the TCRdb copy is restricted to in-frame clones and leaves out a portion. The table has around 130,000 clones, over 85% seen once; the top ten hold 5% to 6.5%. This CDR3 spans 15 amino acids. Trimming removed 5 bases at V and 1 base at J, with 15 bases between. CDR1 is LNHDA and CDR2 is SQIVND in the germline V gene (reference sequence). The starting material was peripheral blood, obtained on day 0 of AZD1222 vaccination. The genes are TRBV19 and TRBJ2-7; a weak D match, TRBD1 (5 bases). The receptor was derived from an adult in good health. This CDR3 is CASSSRISGSYEQYF. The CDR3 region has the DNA TGTGCCAGTAGTTCTAGAATTTCAGGGTCCTACGAGCAGTACTTC.